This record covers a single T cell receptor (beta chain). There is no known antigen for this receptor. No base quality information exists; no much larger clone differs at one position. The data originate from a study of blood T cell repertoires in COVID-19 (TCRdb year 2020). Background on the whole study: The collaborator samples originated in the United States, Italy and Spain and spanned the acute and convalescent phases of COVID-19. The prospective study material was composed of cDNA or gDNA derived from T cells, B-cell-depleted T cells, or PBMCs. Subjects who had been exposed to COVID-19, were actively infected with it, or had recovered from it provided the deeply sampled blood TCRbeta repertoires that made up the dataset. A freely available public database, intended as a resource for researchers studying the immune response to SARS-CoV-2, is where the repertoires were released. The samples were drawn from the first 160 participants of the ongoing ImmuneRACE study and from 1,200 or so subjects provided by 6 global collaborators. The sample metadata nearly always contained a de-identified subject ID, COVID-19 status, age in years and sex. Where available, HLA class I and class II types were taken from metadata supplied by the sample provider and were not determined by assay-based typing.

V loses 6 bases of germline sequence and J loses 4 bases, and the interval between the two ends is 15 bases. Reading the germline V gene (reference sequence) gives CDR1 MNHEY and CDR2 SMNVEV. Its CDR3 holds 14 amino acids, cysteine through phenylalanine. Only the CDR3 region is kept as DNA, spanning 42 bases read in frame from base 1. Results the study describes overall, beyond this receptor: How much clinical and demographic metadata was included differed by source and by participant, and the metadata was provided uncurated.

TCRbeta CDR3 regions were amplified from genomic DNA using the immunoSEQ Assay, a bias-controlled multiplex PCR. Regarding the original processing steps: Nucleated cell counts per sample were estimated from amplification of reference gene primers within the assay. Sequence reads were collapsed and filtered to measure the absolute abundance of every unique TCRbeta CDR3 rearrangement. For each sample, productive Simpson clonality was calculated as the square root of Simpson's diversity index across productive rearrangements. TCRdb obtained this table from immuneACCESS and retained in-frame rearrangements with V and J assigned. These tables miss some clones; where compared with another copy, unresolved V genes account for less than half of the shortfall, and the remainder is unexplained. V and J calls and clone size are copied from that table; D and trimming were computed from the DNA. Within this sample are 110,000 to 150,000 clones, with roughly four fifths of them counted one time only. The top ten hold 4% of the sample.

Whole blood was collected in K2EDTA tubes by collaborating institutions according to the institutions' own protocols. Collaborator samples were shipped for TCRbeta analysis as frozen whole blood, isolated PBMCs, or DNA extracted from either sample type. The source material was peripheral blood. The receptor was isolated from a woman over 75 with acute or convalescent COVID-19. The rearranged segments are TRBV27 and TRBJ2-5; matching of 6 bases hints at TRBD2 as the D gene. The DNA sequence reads TGTGCCAGCAGACGACGACCGGAGGGAGAGACCCAGTACTTC. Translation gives CASRRRPEGETQYF.